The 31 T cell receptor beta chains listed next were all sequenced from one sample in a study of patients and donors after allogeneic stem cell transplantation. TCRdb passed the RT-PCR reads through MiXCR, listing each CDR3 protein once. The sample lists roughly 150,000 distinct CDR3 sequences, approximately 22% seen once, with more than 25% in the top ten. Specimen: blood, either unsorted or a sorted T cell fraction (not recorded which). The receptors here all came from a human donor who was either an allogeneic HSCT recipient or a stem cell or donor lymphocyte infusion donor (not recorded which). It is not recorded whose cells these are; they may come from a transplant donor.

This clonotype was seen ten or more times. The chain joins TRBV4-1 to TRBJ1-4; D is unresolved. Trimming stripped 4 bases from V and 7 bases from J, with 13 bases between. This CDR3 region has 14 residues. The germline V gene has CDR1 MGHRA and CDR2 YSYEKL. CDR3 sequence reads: CASSRPADREKLFF. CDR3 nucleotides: TGCGCCAGCAGCCGGCCAGCGGATCGTGAAAAACTGTTTTTT.

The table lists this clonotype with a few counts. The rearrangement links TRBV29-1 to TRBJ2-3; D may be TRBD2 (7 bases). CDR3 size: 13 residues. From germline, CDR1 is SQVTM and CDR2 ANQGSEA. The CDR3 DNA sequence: TGCACAACCGGGGGGCCGAGCACAGATACGCAGTATTTT. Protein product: CTTGGPSTDTQYF.

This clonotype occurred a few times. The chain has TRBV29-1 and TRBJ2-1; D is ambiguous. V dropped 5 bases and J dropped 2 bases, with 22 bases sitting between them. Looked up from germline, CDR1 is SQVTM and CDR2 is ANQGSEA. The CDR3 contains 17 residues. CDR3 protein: CSVKSTSLRPPYNEQFF. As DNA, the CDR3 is TGCAGCGTTAAGAGCACATCCCTTAGGCCGCCCTACAATGAGCAGTTCTTC.

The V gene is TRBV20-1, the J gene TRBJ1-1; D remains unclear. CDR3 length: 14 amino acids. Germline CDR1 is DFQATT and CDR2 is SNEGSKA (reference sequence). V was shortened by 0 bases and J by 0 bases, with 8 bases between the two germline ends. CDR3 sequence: CSAREPGLNTEAFF. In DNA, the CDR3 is TGCAGTGCTAGAGAACCGGGGTTGAACACTGAAGCTTTCTTT.

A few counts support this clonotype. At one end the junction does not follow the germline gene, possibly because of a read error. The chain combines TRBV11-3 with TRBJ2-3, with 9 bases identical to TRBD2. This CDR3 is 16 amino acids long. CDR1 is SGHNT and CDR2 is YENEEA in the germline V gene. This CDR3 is CASSIETSGSTDTQYF. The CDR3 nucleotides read TGTGCCAGCAGCATAGAGACTAGCGGTAGCACAGATACGCAGTATTTT. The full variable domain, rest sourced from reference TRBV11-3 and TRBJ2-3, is EAGVVQSPRYKIIEKKQPVAFWCNPISGHNTLYWYLQNLGQGPELLIRYENEEAVDDSQLPKDRFSAERLKGVDSTLKIQPAELGDSAVYLCASSIETSGSTDTQYFGPGTRLTVL.

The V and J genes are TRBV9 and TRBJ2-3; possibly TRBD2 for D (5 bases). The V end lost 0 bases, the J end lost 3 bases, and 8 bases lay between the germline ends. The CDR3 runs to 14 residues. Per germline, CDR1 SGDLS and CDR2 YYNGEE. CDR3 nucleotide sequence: TGTGCCAGCAGCGTAGAAGGAGGAACAGATACGCAGTATTTT. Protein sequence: CASSVEGGTDTQYF.

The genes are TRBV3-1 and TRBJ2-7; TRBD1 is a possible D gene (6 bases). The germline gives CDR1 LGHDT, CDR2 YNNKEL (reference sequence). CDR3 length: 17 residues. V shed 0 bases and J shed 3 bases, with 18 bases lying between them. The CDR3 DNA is TGTGCCAGCAGCCAAGATTACAGGACAGCTATTGGCTACGAGCAGTACTTC. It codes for CASSQDYRTAIGYEQYF.

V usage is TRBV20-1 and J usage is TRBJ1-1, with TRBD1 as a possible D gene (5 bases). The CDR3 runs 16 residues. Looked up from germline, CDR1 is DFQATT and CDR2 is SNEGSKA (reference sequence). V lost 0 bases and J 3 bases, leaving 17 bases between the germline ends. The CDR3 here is CSARDLGSRADTEAFF. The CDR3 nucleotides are TGCAGTGCTAGAGATCTTGGGAGCAGGGCGGACACTGAAGCTTTCTTT.

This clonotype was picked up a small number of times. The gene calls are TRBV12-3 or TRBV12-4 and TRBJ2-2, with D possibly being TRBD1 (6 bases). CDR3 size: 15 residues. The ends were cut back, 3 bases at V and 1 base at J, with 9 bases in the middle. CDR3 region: CASSFQGLNTGELFF. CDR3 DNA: TGTGCCAGCAGTTTTCAGGGGTTGAACACCGGGGAGCTGTTTTTT.

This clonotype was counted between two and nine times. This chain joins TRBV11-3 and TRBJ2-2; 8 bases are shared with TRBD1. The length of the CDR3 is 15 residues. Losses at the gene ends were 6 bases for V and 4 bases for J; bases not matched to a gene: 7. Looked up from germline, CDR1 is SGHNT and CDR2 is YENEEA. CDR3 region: CASSLQGVSTGELFF. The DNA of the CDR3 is TGTGCCAGCAGTCTACAGGGGGTTAGCACCGGGGAGCTGTTTTTT.

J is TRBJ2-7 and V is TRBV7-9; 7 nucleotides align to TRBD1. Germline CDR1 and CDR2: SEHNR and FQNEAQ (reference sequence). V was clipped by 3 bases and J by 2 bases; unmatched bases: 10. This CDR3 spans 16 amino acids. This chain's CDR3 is CASSLTNRGPPYEQYF. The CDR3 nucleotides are TGTGCCAGCAGCTTGACTAACAGGGGACCACCCTACGAGCAGTACTTC.

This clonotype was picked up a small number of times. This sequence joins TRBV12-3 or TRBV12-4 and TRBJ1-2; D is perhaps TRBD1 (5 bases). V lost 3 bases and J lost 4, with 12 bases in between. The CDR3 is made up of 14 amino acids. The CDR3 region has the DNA TGTGCCAGCAGTTTGGCAGGTACAGGCTATGGCTACACCTTC. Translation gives CASSLAGTGYGYTF.

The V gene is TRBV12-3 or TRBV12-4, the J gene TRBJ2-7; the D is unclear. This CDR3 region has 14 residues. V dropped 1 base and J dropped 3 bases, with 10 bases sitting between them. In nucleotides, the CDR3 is TGTGCCAGCAGTTTAGTGCCAGTTGGCTACGAGCAGTACTTC. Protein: CASSLVPVGYEQYF.

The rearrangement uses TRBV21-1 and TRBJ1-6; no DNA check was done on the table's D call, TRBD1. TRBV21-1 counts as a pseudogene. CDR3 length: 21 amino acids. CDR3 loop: CASSPGTRTFRAGICGSPLHF. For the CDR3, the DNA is TGTGCCAGCAGCCCCGGGACACGGACTTTTCGTGCCGGGATATGCGGTTCACCCCTCCACTTT.

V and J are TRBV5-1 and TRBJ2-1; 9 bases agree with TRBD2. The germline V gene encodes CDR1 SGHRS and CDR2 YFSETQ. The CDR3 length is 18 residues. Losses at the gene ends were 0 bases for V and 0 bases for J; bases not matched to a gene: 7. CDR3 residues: CASSLAAGGPYSYNEQFF. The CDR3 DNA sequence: TGCGCCAGCAGCTTGGCGGCGGGGGGGCCTTACTCCTACAATGAGCAGTTCTTC.

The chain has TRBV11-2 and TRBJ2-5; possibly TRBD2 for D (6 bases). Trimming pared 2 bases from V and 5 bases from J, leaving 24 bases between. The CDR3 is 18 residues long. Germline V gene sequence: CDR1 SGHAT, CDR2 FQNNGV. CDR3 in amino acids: CASSLKGFATGVGETQYF. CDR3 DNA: TGTGCCAGCAGCTTAAAGGGCTTCGCGACGGGAGTGGGGGAGACCCAGTACTTC. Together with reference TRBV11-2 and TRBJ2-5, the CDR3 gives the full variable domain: EAGVAQSPRYKIIEKRQSVAFWCNPISGHATLYWYQQILGQGPKLLIQFQNNGVVDDSQLPKDRFSAERLKGVDSTLKIQPAKLEDSAVYLCASSLKGFATGVGETQYFGPGTRLLVL.

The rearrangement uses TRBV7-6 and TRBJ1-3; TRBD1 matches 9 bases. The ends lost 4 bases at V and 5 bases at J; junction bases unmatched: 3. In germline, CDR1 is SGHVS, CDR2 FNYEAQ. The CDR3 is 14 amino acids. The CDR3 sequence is CASSSGQGRNTIYF. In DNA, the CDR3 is TGTGCCAGCAGCTCAGGACAGGGGCGAAACACCATATATTTT.

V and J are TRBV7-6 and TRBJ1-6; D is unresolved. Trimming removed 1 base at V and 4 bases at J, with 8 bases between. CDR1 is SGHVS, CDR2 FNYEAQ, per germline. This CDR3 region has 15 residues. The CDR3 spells CASSLETPYNSPLHF. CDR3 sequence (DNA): TGTGCCAGCAGCTTAGAGACACCATATAATTCACCCCTCCACTTT. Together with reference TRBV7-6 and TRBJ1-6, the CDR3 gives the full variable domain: GAGVSQSPRYKVTKRGQDVALRCDPISGHVSLYWYRQALGQGPEFLTYFNYEAQQDKSGLPNDRFSAERPEGSISTLTIQRTEQRDSAMYRCASSLETPYNSPLHFGNGTRLTVT.

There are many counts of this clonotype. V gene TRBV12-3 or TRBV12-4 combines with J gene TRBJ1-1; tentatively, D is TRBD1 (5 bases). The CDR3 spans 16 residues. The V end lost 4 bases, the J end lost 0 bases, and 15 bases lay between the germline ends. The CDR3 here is CASSSVGETMNTEAFF. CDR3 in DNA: TGTGCCAGCAGTTCGGTAGGGGAAACGATGAACACTGAAGCTTTCTTT.

CDR3 amino acids: CASSLGLTTEAFF. The CDR3 nucleotides read TGTGCCAGCAGTTTGGGGCTGACCACTGAAGCTTTCTTT. This chain connects TRBV12-3 or TRBV12-4 to TRBJ1-1; D perhaps matches TRBD1 (5 bases). The CDR3 is 13 residues long. Trimming took off 3 bases at V and 4 bases at J, with 9 bases between the two ends.

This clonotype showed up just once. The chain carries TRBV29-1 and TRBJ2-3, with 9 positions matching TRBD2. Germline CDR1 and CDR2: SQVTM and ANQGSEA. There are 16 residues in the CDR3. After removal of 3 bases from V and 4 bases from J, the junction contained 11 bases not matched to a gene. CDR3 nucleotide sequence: TGCAGCGTTGAGTACCCGGGACTAGCAATCCCAGATACGCAGTATTTT. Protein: CSVEYPGLAIPDTQYF.

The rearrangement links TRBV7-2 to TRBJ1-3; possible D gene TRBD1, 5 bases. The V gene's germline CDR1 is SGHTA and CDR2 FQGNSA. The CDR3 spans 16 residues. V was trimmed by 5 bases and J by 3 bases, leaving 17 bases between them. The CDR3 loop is CASSRTRQSVGNTIYF. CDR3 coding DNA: TGTGCCAGCAGCCGAACCCGACAGAGCGTTGGAAACACCATATATTTT.

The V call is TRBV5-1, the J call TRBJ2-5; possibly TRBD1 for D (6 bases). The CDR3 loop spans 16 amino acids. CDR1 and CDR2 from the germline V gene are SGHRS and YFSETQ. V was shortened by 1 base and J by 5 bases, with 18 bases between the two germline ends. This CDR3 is CASSLLPSTGLETQYF. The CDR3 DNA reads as TGCGCCAGCAGCTTGTTGCCGTCTACAGGGTTGGAGACCCAGTACTTC.

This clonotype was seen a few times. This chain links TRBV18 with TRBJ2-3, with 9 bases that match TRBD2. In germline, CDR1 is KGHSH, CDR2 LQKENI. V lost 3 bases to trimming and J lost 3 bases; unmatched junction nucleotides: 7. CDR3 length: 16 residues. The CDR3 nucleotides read TGTGCCAGCTCACCCGTAGCGGGGGCCAGGACAGATACGCAGTATTTT. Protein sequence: CASSPVAGARTDTQYF.

The CDR3 loop reads CASSYVQAGELFF. CDR3 in DNA: TGTGCCAGCAGTTACGTACAGGCCGGGGAGCTGTTTTTT. The rearrangement joins TRBV6-5 to TRBJ2-2, with D maybe TRBD1 (5 bases). CDR3 length: 13 amino acids. Trimming pared 2 bases from V and 6 bases from J, leaving 7 bases between. The germline CDR1 and CDR2 sequences are MNHEY and SVGAGI.

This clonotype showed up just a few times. CDR3 loop: CASRETGANYGYTF. The CDR3, as DNA: TGCGCCAGCAGGGAGACAGGGGCTAACTATGGCTACACCTTC. V is TRBV5-1 and J is TRBJ1-2, with 8 bases that match TRBD1. CDR1 and CDR2 (germline): SGHRS, YFSETQ. V lost 5 bases and J lost 0; bases outside the gene matches: 3. CDR3 length equals 14 residues.

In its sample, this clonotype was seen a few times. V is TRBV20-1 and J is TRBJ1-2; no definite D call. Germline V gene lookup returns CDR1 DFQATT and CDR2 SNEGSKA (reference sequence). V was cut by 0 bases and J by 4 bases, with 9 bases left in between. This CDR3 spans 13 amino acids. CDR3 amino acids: CSARDGSSYGYTF. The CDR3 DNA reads TGCAGTGCTAGAGATGGCTCGAGCTATGGCTACACCTTC.

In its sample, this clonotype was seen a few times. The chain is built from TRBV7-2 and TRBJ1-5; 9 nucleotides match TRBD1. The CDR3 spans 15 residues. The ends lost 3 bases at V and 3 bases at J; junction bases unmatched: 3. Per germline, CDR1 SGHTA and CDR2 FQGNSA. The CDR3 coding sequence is TGTGCCAGCAGCTTTGGGACAGGGAACAATCAGCCCCAGCATTTT. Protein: CASSFGTGNNQPQHF.

This CDR3 is CASSPLTSGSRNEQFF. The CDR3 DNA is TGTGCCAGCAGTCCTCTGACTAGCGGGAGCAGGAATGAGCAGTTCTTC. V gene TRBV27 combines with J gene TRBJ2-1; 12 bases map to TRBD2. Germline V gene sequence: CDR1 MNHEY, CDR2 SMNVEV (reference sequence). Trimming at V came to 5 bases and at J to 7 bases, leaving 9 bases not matched to a gene. This CDR3 contains 16 residues.

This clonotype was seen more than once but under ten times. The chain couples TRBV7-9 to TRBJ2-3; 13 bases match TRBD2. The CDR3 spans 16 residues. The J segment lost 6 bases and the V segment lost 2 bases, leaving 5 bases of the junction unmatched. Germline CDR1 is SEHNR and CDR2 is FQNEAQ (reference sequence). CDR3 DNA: TGTGCCAGCAGCTTAAGGACTAGCGGGAGTGAGGATACGCAGTATTTT. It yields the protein CASSLRTSGSEDTQYF.

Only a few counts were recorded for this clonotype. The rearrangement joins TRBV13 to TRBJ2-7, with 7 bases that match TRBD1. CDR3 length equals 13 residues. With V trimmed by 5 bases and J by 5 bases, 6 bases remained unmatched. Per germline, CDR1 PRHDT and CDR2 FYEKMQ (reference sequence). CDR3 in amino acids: CASSVEGGNEQYF. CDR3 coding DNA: TGTGCCAGCAGCGTAGAAGGGGGCAACGAGCAGTACTTC.